Reported below is one TCR beta chain. These data originate in a study of blood T cell repertoires in COVID-19. Across the whole study: Acute and convalescent COVID-19 specimens originated in the United States, Italy and Spain. T cells, B-cell-depleted T cells, or PBMCs provided the cDNA or gDNA that served as material.

As processed by the authors: The assay estimated nucleated cells by amplifying reference gene primers. The table came from immunoSEQ multiplex PCR; TCRdb's copy has only in-frame clones and leaves some out. The V and J calls and clone size were taken over from that table, and D and trimming were inferred from the DNA. The sample has hundreds of thousands of clones, approximately 80% seen once. V was cut by 3 bases and J by 5 bases, with 13 bases left in between. The CDR3 consists of 14 residues. Per the germline V gene, CDR1 is MNHEY and CDR2 is SMNVEV (reference sequence). This receptor was taken from a middle-aged man with acute or convalescent COVID-19. The sample consisted of peripheral blood. V usage is TRBV27 and J usage is TRBJ1-2; D is possibly TRBD1 (5 bases). CDR3 sequence (DNA): TGTGCCAGCAGTTTTGGGACTGGAGCTTATGGCTACACCTTC. Translation gives CASSFGTGAYGYTF.